The present T cell receptor beta chain was sequenced within a study of blood T cell repertoires in COVID-19. Study-level background: Sources were T cells, B-cell-depleted T cells, or PBMCs; the material itself was cDNA or gDNA.

Original handling: Counts of nucleated cells, estimated from reference gene primer amplification, were obtained. The repertoire was sequenced with immunoSEQ multiplex PCR; TCRdb's copy has only in-frame clones and lacks some. From that table come the V and J calls and clone size; the DNA was used to work out D and trimming. The sample lists about 280,000 clones, around 82% occurring once. Sequencing was done on a sample of peripheral blood. The clonotype originates from a woman aged 45-59 years who had recovered from COVID-19.

This chain's CDR3 is CASSQGHSSGAITDTQYF. The CDR3 nucleotides read TGTGCCAGCAGCCAAGGTCACAGTAGCGGGGCTATTACAGATACGCAGTATTTT. The J gene is TRBJ2-3, the V gene TRBV4-2, with 8 bases aligning to TRBD2. J lost 3 bases, V lost 1 base, and 12 bases had no gene match. Germline V gene sequence: CDR1 LGHNA, CDR2 YNFKEQ. CDR3 length equals 18 residues.